Only one count was recorded for the clone carrying this T cell receptor beta chain. As originally analysed: Reference gene primer amplification yielded estimated nucleated cell counts. TCRdb's copy holds only in-frame clones and misses some; the assay was immunoSEQ multiplex PCR. The V and J calls and the clone size are those of that table, but D and trimming were determined from the DNA. Here the sample spans 57,000 or so clones, approximately 86% being singletons. The CDR3 contains 16 residues. Germline V gene sequence: CDR1 SGHKS, CDR2 YYEKEE (reference sequence). The V and J ends lost 0 bases and 2 bases respectively, with 12 bases between them. The sample originates from a study of blood T cell repertoires in COVID-19. Study-wide context: The United States, Italy and Spain provided the acute and convalescent COVID-19 samples. PBMCs, B-cell-depleted T cells, or T cells were the source of the cDNA or gDNA that made up the material.

This TCR was sampled from a human donor in a cohort sampled during active COVID-19. Source material: peripheral blood. The chain is built from TRBV5-5 and TRBJ1-5; D is undetermined. In DNA form, the CDR3 reads TGTGCCAGCAGCTTGGCCCCCGGGGTGGGCAATCAGCCCCAGCATTTT. Its protein is CASSLAPGVGNQPQHF. Together with reference TRBV5-5 and TRBJ1-5, the CDR3 gives the full variable domain: DAGVTQSPTHLIKTRGQQVTLRCSPISGHKSVSWYQQVLGQGPQFIFQYYEKEERGRGNFPDRFSARQFPNYSSELNVNALLLGDSALYLCASSLAPGVGNQPQHFGDGTRLSIL.